These 30 T cell receptor beta chains share one sample of origin, sequenced in a study of Graves' ophthalmopathy and Graves' hyperthyroidism. RNA transcripts yielded amplified TCR beta CDR3 regions. The workflow started with a first-round RT-PCR run with HTBI primers and then moved on to a second-round multiplex PCR. A single record per CDR3 protein comes from TCRdb applying MiXCR to the multiplex PCR reads. Of about 400,000 distinct CDR3 sequences listed, around 17% are singletons. The sequencing input was peripheral blood. These receptors were taken from a woman aged 18-29 years with Graves' ophthalmopathy.

This clonotype has ten or more counts. The chain is built from TRBV27 and TRBJ1-2; D is undetermined. The CDR3 is 13 amino acids. V was shortened by 2 bases and J by 8 bases, with 12 bases between the two germline ends. Per the germline V gene, CDR1 is MNHEY and CDR2 is SMNVEV (reference sequence). The CDR3 region is CASSLNSVSGYTF. CDR3 in DNA: TGTGCCAGCAGTTTAAACTCTGTATCGGGCTACACCTTC.

This CDR3 is CASSPPQGVAFF. CDR3 DNA: TGTGCCAGCAGTCCTCCCCAAGGGGTAGCTTTCTTT. The rearrangement joins TRBV7-6 to TRBJ1-1; maybe TRBD1 (5 bases). Deletions cut 6 bases from V and 10 bases from J, with 15 bases between. The CDR3 is 12 residues long. Germline V gene lookup returns CDR1 SGHVS and CDR2 FNYEAQ.

This clonotype was counted at least ten times. The rearrangement uses TRBV2 and TRBJ2-3; maybe TRBD1 (5 bases). The V gene's germline CDR1 is SNHLY and CDR2 FYNNEI. The CDR3 length is 17 residues. V lost 2 bases, J lost 6 bases, and 21 bases lay in between. CDR3 DNA sequence: TGTGCCAGCAGTGAACTGGGGCGGACGCGTGCGGCGGATACGCAGTATTTT. This sequence encodes CASSELGRTRAADTQYF.

The CDR3 here is CARTRLENEQYF. CDR3 coding DNA: TGTGCCAGAACCCGACTAGAAAACGAGCAGTACTTC. The J gene is TRBJ2-7, the V gene TRBV19, with a weak D call TRBD2 (6 bases). Per germline, CDR1 LNHDA and CDR2 SQIVND (reference sequence). The CDR3 is 12 amino acids. Trimming removed 9 bases from V and 5 bases from J, with 14 bases in between.

This clonotype was seen many times. An end of the junction does not agree with germline; a read error may underlie this. The rearrangement uses TRBV19 and TRBJ1-2; D might be TRBD1 (6 bases). The CDR3 consists of 13 residues. The germline V gene encodes CDR1 LNHDA and CDR2 SQIVND (reference sequence). CDR3 region: CASNKAGEYGYTF. The CDR3, as DNA: TGCGCCAGTAATAAGGCAGGGGAATATGGCTACACCTTC. The variable domain in full, with the rest retrieved from reference TRBV19 and TRBJ1-2, is DGGITQSPKYLFRKEGQNVTLSCEQNLNHDAMYWYRQDPGQGLRLIYYSQIVNDFQKGDIAEGYSVSREKKESFPLTVTSAQKNPTAFYLCASNKAGEYGYTFGSGTRLTVV.

This clonotype was observed many times. The rearrangement uses TRBV24-1 and TRBJ2-7; a weak D match, TRBD1 (6 bases). Germline-derived CDR1 and CDR2 are KGHDR and SFDVKD. V was trimmed by 4 bases and J by 0 bases, leaving 12 bases between them. The CDR3 loop spans 15 amino acids. The CDR3 nucleotides read TGTGCCACCAGTGACCCGGGACACGACTCCTACGAGCAGTACTTC. Translation: CATSDPGHDSYEQYF.

This clonotype was counted ten times or more. This chain joins TRBV7-2 and TRBJ2-5; D remains unclear. The ends were cut back, 3 bases at V and 5 bases at J, with 13 bases in the middle. CDR3 length equals 14 residues. The V gene's germline CDR1 is SGHTA and CDR2 FQGNSA. CDR3 coding DNA: TGTGCCAGCAGCTTGGGTTCGGGCCTGGAGACCCAGTACTTC. It specifies CASSLGSGLETQYF. Looking up the rest from reference TRBV7-2 and TRBJ2-5 gives the full variable domain: GAGVSQSPSNKVTEKGKDVELRCDPISGHTALYWYRQSLGQGLEFLIYFQGNSAPDKSGLPSDRFSAERTGGSVSTLTIQRTQQEDSAVYLCASSLGSGLETQYFGPGTRLLVL.

This clonotype was seen ten or more times. The V call is TRBV25-1, the J call TRBJ1-1, with TRBD1 as a possible D gene (6 bases). CDR3 length: 11 residues. Trimming left V 7 bases short and J 7 bases short, with 10 bases between. Germline CDR1 and CDR2: MGHDK and SYGVNS. CDR3 sequence (DNA): TGTGCCAGCATTGGACAGCTTGAAGCTTTCTTT. Translated, it gives CASIGQLEAFF.

In this sample, this clonotype turned up many times. This chain connects TRBV2 to TRBJ2-7, with D uncertain. Trimming left V 6 bases short and J 2 bases short, with 14 bases between. The CDR3 length is 14 residues. From germline, CDR1 is SNHLY and CDR2 FYNNEI. For the CDR3, the DNA is TGTGCCAGCAGGCGCGCGGAGTTAACCTACGAGCAGTACTTC. Translating it yields CASRRAELTYEQYF.

Many counts were recorded for this clonotype. The chain employs TRBV29-1 and TRBJ2-5, with D perhaps TRBD2 (6 bases). Germline CDR1 reads SQVTM; CDR2 reads ANQGSEA. This CDR3 region has 13 residues. Trimming cost V 6 bases and J 4 bases, with 15 bases left between them. DNA for the CDR3: TGCAGCGTGGGGGGTCCAGGGACAGAGACCCAGTACTTC. Translated, it gives CSVGGPGTETQYF.

This clonotype came up many times. The V gene is TRBV3-1, the J gene TRBJ1-2, with 8 bases fitting TRBD1. The CDR3 totals 16 residues. Trimming cost V 0 bases and J 5 bases; bases outside gene matches: 8. The germline gives CDR1 LGHDT, CDR2 YNNKEL (reference sequence). CDR3 in amino acids: CASSQDGRQGPYGYTF. The CDR3 DNA follows: TGTGCCAGCAGCCAAGATGGGAGACAGGGGCCTTATGGCTACACCTTC.

This chain links TRBV2 with TRBJ1-5; D not certain. CDR1 and CDR2 (germline): SNHLY, FYNNEI. The V and J ends lost 3 bases and 6 bases respectively, with 9 bases between them. The CDR3 contains 13 residues. As DNA, the CDR3 is TGTGCCAGCAGTGATGTGGGTCCTCAGCCCCAGCATTTT. Protein sequence: CASSDVGPQPQHF.

The table lists this clonotype with many counts. The chain links TRBV12-3 or TRBV12-4 to TRBJ2-2; tentatively, D is TRBD1 (6 bases). The length of the CDR3 is 12 residues. V was cut by 9 bases and J by 8 bases, with 13 bases left in between. CDR3 in DNA: TGTGCCAGTAGAGACAGGACAGGGGAGCTGTTTTTT. Encoded protein: CASRDRTGELFF.

This clonotype was recorded many times. The chain uses TRBV28 and TRBJ2-7; 8 positions match TRBD1. The trim removed 6 bases at V and 2 bases at J, leaving 9 bases unmatched. The germline CDR1 and CDR2 sequences are MDHEN and SYDVKM. The CDR3 contains 15 residues. The DNA of the CDR3 is TGTGCCAGCAGAGGGGACAGGTTGAAGGCCTACGAGCAGTACTTC. Its protein product is CASRGDRLKAYEQYF.

This clonotype was recorded many times. The chain recombines TRBV6-4 with TRBJ1-2; 10 bases map to TRBD1. Per the germline V gene, CDR1 is MRHNA and CDR2 is SNTAGT. Trimming cost V 4 bases and J 4 bases; bases outside gene matches: 18. The length of the CDR3 is 19 residues. CDR3 sequence: CASSAFLPGTGAIGYGYTF. As DNA, the CDR3 is TGTGCCAGCAGTGCCTTTTTACCCGGGACAGGGGCAATAGGCTATGGCTACACCTTC.

This clonotype was counted at least ten times. The genes are TRBV27 and TRBJ1-5, with a possible D match to TRBD1 (5 bases). CDR1 and CDR2 (germline): MNHEY, SMNVEV (reference sequence). V was shortened by 6 bases and J by 5 bases, with 17 bases between the two germline ends. CDR3 length: 15 amino acids. The CDR3 bases are TGTGCCAGCAGACTCCATAGGGGAGCCTATCAGCCCCAGCATTTT. It specifies CASRLHRGAYQPQHF.

The chain is built from TRBV2 and TRBJ2-7, with 7 nucleotides matching TRBD2. The CDR3 runs 14 residues. With 6 bases clipped from V and 4 bases from J, the junction kept 9 bases outside the gene matches. From germline, CDR1 is SNHLY and CDR2 FYNNEI. The CDR3 here is CASRDGGGDYEQYF. DNA of the CDR3: TGTGCCAGCAGGGACGGCGGGGGAGATTACGAGCAGTACTTC.

The V and J genes are TRBV12-3 or TRBV12-4 and TRBJ1-6, with TRBD1 as a possible D gene (6 bases). V lost 6 bases and J lost 7, with 10 bases in between. There are 13 residues in the CDR3. DNA for the CDR3: TGTGCCAGCAGGAGGGGGGGCAATTCACCCCTCCACTTT. It is translated as CASRRGGNSPLHF.

The chain combines TRBV29-1 with TRBJ1-2, with 10 bases matching TRBD1. Germline-derived CDR1 and CDR2 are SQVTM and ANQGSEA. CDR3 length equals 12 residues. With V trimmed by 3 bases and J by 7 bases, 2 bases remained unmatched. CDR3 loop: CSVEDRGFGYTF. CDR3 DNA sequence: TGCAGCGTTGAGGACAGGGGGTTTGGCTACACCTTC.

As to this clonotype: A much larger clone lies a single base off, so this may be a read error. This chain uses TRBV4-1 with TRBJ2-7; 14 bases fit TRBD2. Germline V gene sequence: CDR1 MGHRA, CDR2 YSYEKL. CDR3 length equals 17 residues. For the CDR3, the DNA is TGCGCCAGCAACCAAAAGGGGACTAGCGGGAGCTCCTACGAGCAGTACTTC. This codes for CASNQKGTSGSSYEQYF.

This clonotype was counted ten times or more. The chain employs TRBV19 and TRBJ1-3; a possible D gene is TRBD1 (5 bases). Trimming pared 3 bases from V and 5 bases from J, leaving 11 bases between. Germline V gene data show CDR1 as LNHDA and CDR2 as SQIVND (reference sequence). The CDR3 spans 14 residues. For the CDR3, the DNA is TGTGCCAGTAGTATCGGCGACAGTAGAAACACCATATATTTT. This translates into CASSIGDSRNTIYF.

This clonotype was observed many times. The chain has TRBV7-9 and TRBJ1-6; D gene ambiguous. V dropped 5 bases and J dropped 5 bases, with 10 bases sitting between them. In germline, CDR1 is SEHNR, CDR2 FQNEAQ (reference sequence). This CDR3 spans 14 amino acids. The CDR3 spells CASSPTDNNSPLHF. Written as DNA, the CDR3 is TGTGCCAGCAGCCCGACGGATAATAATTCACCCCTCCACTTT.

Ten or more counts support this clonotype. This rearrangement joins TRBV27 to TRBJ1-6, with D perhaps TRBD1 (5 bases). This CDR3 is 13 amino acids long. Trimming stripped 2 bases from V and 9 bases from J, with 8 bases between. Germline V CDR1 and CDR2: MNHEY, SMNVEV (reference sequence). The CDR3, as DNA: TGTGCCAGCAGTTTAACAAGGGGTTCACCCCTCCACTTT. This translates into CASSLTRGSPLHF.

Only a few counts were recorded for this clonotype. The genes are TRBV18 and TRBJ2-2; D is unclear. The CDR3 loop spans 14 amino acids. V lost 3 bases and J lost 6, with 11 bases in between. Germline values: CDR1 KGHSH, CDR2 LQKENI. CDR3 sequence (DNA): TGTGCCAGCTCACCTACCCCTACATCCGGGGAGCTGTTTTTT. This gives the protein CASSPTPTSGELFF.

This clonotype was counted many times. V usage is TRBV6-2 or TRBV6-3 and J usage is TRBJ1-1; possible D gene TRBD1, 6 bases. V gave up 2 bases and J gave up 2 bases, with 15 bases separating them. CDR3 length equals 16 residues. Per the germline V gene, CDR1 is MNHEY and CDR2 is SVGEGT. DNA for the CDR3: TGTGCCAGCAGTTACGTCCACGGGGGCAGTAACACTGAAGCTTTCTTT. Translation gives CASSYVHGGSNTEAFF.

The chain carries TRBV6-1 and TRBJ1-5, with D maybe TRBD1 (6 bases). Germline V gene sequence: CDR1 MNHNS, CDR2 SASEGT. V shed 7 bases and J shed 6 bases, with 10 bases lying between them. The CDR3 covers 12 residues. CDR3 nucleotide sequence: TGTGCCAGCAAGGGGGGTGCTCAGCCCCAGCATTTT. This codes for CASKGGAQPQHF.

In this sample, this clonotype turned up many times. This chain joins TRBV15 and TRBJ1-1, with TRBD1 as a possible D gene (6 bases). Germline V gives CDR1 LNHNV, CDR2 YYDKDF (reference sequence). The germline V and J ends were trimmed by 5 bases and 2 bases, with 12 bases remaining between them. The CDR3 loop spans 14 amino acids. The CDR3 DNA sequence: TGTGCCACCAGCGGGGGGCCGAGTAACACTGAAGCTTTCTTT. Translating it yields CATSGGPSNTEAFF.

In the case of this clonotype: Germline and junction disagree at one end, which may indicate a read error. The chain links TRBV28 to TRBJ2-7, with D perhaps matching TRBD2 (5 bases). Germline V lookup: CDR1 MDHEN, CDR2 SYDVKM. The length of the CDR3 is 13 residues. The CDR3 sequence: CASTPGFHSSMFF. The CDR3 nucleotides are TGTGCCAGCACCCCCGGCTTCCACTCTAGCATGTTCTTC.

This clonotype was found many times. This sequence joins TRBV28 and TRBJ1-5, with a weak D call TRBD1 (5 bases). This CDR3 has 16 residues. Germline CDR1 MDHEN, CDR2 SYDVKM. V was cut by 7 bases and J by 5 bases, with 21 bases left in between. The CDR3 loop is CASTKTGTPSDQPQHF. Here the CDR3 DNA reads TGTGCCAGCACCAAGACCGGGACCCCGTCGGATCAGCCCCAGCATTTT. Filled out from reference TRBV28 and TRBJ1-5, the complete variable domain reads DVKVTQSSRYLVKRTGEKVFLECVQDMDHENMFWYRQDPGLGLRLIYFSYDVKMKEKGDIPEGYSVSREKKERFSLILESASTNQTSMYLCASTKTGTPSDQPQHFGDGTRLSIL.

V usage is TRBV24-1 and J usage is TRBJ2-7; D remains unclear. V was pared by 3 bases and J by 0 bases, with 8 bases between. Germline CDR1 is KGHDR and CDR2 is SFDVKD. CDR3 length: 14 amino acids. The CDR3 loop reads CATSDARNSYEQYF. CDR3 DNA: TGTGCCACCAGTGATGCGCGGAACTCCTACGAGCAGTACTTC.